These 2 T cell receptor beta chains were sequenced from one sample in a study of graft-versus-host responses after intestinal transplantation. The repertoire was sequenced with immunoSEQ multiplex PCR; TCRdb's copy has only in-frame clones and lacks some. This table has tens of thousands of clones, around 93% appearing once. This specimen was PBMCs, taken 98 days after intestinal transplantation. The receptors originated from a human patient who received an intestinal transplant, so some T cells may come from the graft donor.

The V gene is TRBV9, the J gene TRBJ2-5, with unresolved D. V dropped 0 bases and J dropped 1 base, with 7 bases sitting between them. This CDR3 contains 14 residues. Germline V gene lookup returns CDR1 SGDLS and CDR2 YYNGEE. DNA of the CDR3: TGTGCCAGCAGCGTAGCGCGCGGCCAAGAGACCCAGTACTTC. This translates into CASSVARGQETQYF.

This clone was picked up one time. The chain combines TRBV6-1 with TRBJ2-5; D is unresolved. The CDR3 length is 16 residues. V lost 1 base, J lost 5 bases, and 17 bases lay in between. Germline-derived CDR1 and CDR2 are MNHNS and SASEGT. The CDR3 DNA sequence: TGTGCCAGCAGTGAAGGTTTTTCTTGGGGATTTGAGACCCAGTACTTC. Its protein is CASSEGFSWGFETQYF.